This T cell receptor (beta chain) came from a study of cytomegalovirus exposure and HLA in healthy donors. The V end lost 9 bases, the J end lost 0 bases, and 12 bases lay between the germline ends. In germline, CDR1 is SGHRS, CDR2 YFSETQ. CDR3 length equals 14 residues. Use of 60 Vbeta and 13 Jbeta primers characterized the PCR. TCRdb's copy holds only in-frame clones and misses some; the assay was immunoSEQ multiplex PCR. The sample has roughly 150,000 clones; roughly four fifths are singletons. The study, taken as a whole, reports: A later analysis found that most CMV-associated TCR beta chains appeared HLA-restricted. Despite most TCR sequences being rare, some public TCRs occurred in many donors. Specificity of a few CMV-associated chains for CMV antigens was verified in vitro.

In regard to this clone: No antigen is known for it.

This sequence originates from a young man in good health and CMV-seronegative. This rearrangement joins TRBV5-1 to TRBJ2-2, with D perhaps TRBD1 (6 bases). Sequencing input: PBMCs. DNA for the CDR3: TGCGCCATCCTAGACAGGTCGAACACCGGGGAGCTGTTTTTT. Residues: CAILDRSNTGELFF.